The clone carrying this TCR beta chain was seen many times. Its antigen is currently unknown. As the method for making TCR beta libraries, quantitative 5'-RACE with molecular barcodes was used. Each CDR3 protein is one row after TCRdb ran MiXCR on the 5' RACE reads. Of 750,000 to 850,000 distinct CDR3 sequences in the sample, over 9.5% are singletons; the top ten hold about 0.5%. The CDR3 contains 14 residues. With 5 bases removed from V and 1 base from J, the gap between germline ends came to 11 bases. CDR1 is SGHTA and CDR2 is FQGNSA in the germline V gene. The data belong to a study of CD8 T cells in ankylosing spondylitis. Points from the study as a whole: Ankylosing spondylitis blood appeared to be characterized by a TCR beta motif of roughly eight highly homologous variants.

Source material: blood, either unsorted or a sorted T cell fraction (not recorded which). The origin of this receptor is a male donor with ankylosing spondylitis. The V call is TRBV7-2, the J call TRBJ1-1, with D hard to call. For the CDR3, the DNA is TGTGCCAGCAGCCAAAGGGCGGCGAACACTGAAGCTTTCTTT. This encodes CASSQRAANTEAFF.